The sequence of this TCR beta chain was determined in a study of cytomegalovirus exposure and HLA in healthy donors. Overall study context: Per a later analysis, the roughly 690 first-cohort and over 90 validation repertoires shared one platform.

Only in-frame clones appear in the TCRdb table, and some are missing; sequencing was by immunoSEQ multiplex PCR. The data contain under 250,000 clones, less than 90% of them singletons. The donors formed part of the approximately 130-subject validation cohort, distinct from the roughly 700-subject first cohort. This clone was counted a single time. What it binds is unknown. Regarding the study as a whole: Some TCR beta chains (around 160 of them) were listed as cytomegalovirus-associated. Researchers reported that a few CMV-associated chains were confirmed in vitro as CMV antigen-specific.

The CDR3 length is 15 residues. The germline V gene has CDR1 MNHNS and CDR2 SASEGT. The V gene lost 2 bases and the J gene lost 8 bases, with 13 bases spanning the gap. The sequence was collected from a woman aged 18-30 years in good health and CMV-seronegative. The rearrangement joins TRBV6-1 to TRBJ1-6; TRBD1 might be the D (6 bases). The specimen was PBMCs. This chain's CDR3 is CASSESLGGYSPLHF. The CDR3 region has the DNA TGTGCCAGCAGTGAATCTTTGGGGGGCTATTCACCCCTCCACTTT.